Below are 7 T cell receptor beta chains sequenced from a single sample in a study of OX40 agonist ivuxolimab in advanced cancers. Data came from immunoSEQ multiplex PCR; TCRdb stores just in-frame clones and leaves some out. The data contain over 60,000 clones, around 89% of them singletons. This sample comprised CD4+ or CD8+ T cells sorted from blood, obtained in a trial of the OX40 agonist ivuxolimab. These receptors were obtained from an adult with an advanced solid tumor such as melanoma, head and neck, liver or kidney cancer.

This chain joins TRBV7-9 and TRBJ2-7, with 7 bases identical to TRBD2. From germline, CDR1 is SEHNR and CDR2 FQNEAQ (reference sequence). V gave up 5 bases and J gave up 7 bases; unmatched junction bases: 11. The CDR3 runs 14 residues. The DNA for the CDR3 is TGTGCCAGCAGCCCCTCTGGGCGGGAGAAGGAGCAGTACTTC. This codes for CASSPSGREKEQYF.

This chain connects TRBV7-9 to TRBJ2-1; the D is unclear. CDR1 is SEHNR and CDR2 is FQNEAQ in the germline V gene (reference sequence). The CDR3 runs 13 residues. V lost 3 bases, J lost 0 bases, and 3 bases lay in between. The CDR3 DNA reads as TGTGCCAGCAGCTTTACCTCCTACAATGAGCAGTTCTTC. It codes for CASSFTSYNEQFF. Supplemented by reference TRBV7-9 and TRBJ2-1, the full variable domain reads DTGVSQNPRHKITKRGQNVTFRCDPISEHNRLYWYRQTLGQGPEFLTYFQNEAQLEKSRLLSDRFSAERPKGSFSTLEIQRTEQGDSAMYLCASSFTSYNEQFFGPGTRLTVL.

This clone was found a few times. The chain joins TRBV11-1 to TRBJ1-2; D is unresolved. Trimming left V 5 bases short and J 6 bases short, with 13 bases between. The CDR3 totals 13 residues. Germline CDR1 is SGHAT and CDR2 is FQDESV (reference sequence). CDR3 amino acids: CASSRPGGDGYTF. The CDR3 nucleotides are TGTGCCAGCAGCCGACCGGGTGGAGATGGCTACACCTTC. Combining the CDR3 with reference TRBV11-1 and TRBJ1-2 gives the whole variable domain EAEVAQSPRYKITEKSQAVAFWCDPISGHATLYWYRQILGQGPELLVQFQDESVVDDSQLPKDRFSAERLKGVDSTLKIQPAELGDSAMYLCASSRPGGDGYTFGSGTRLTVV.

The chain uses TRBV7-2 and TRBJ2-1; possibly TRBD1 for D (6 bases). Germline CDR1 reads SGHTA; CDR2 reads FQGNSA. CDR3 length equals 15 residues. CDR3 sequence (DNA): TGTATCAGTTGGGGGCTTAGCTTATCCTACAATGAGCAGTTCTTC. Its protein is CISWGLSLSYNEQFF.

This clone appeared a single time. V and J are TRBV2 and TRBJ2-7, with D hard to call. Looked up from germline, CDR1 is SNHLY and CDR2 is FYNNEI. The CDR3 length is 11 residues. Trimming took 3 bases from V and 3 from J, leaving 3 bases between them. Written as DNA, the CDR3 is TGTGCCAGCAGTGACTACTACGAGCAGTACTTC. Its protein product is CASSDYYEQYF.

CDR3 DNA sequence: TGTGCCAGCAGCCCCCCCGAATACGAGCAGTACTTC. It is translated as CASSPPEYEQYF. The V call is TRBV6-6, the J call TRBJ2-7; no firm D call. In germline, CDR1 is MNHNY, CDR2 SVGAGI (reference sequence). The ends were cut back, 6 bases at V and 4 bases at J, with 10 bases in the middle. This CDR3 contains 12 residues.

This chain links TRBV4-1 with TRBJ2-1, with 11 nucleotides matching TRBD1. The germline CDR1 and CDR2 sequences are MGHRA and YSYEKL. There are 15 residues in the CDR3. V gave up 4 bases and J gave up 10 bases; unmatched junction bases: 9. The CDR3 sequence is CASSRPGQGVGEQFF. In nucleotides, the CDR3 is TGCGCCAGCAGCCGCCCGGGACAGGGGGTCGGGGAGCAGTTCTTC.